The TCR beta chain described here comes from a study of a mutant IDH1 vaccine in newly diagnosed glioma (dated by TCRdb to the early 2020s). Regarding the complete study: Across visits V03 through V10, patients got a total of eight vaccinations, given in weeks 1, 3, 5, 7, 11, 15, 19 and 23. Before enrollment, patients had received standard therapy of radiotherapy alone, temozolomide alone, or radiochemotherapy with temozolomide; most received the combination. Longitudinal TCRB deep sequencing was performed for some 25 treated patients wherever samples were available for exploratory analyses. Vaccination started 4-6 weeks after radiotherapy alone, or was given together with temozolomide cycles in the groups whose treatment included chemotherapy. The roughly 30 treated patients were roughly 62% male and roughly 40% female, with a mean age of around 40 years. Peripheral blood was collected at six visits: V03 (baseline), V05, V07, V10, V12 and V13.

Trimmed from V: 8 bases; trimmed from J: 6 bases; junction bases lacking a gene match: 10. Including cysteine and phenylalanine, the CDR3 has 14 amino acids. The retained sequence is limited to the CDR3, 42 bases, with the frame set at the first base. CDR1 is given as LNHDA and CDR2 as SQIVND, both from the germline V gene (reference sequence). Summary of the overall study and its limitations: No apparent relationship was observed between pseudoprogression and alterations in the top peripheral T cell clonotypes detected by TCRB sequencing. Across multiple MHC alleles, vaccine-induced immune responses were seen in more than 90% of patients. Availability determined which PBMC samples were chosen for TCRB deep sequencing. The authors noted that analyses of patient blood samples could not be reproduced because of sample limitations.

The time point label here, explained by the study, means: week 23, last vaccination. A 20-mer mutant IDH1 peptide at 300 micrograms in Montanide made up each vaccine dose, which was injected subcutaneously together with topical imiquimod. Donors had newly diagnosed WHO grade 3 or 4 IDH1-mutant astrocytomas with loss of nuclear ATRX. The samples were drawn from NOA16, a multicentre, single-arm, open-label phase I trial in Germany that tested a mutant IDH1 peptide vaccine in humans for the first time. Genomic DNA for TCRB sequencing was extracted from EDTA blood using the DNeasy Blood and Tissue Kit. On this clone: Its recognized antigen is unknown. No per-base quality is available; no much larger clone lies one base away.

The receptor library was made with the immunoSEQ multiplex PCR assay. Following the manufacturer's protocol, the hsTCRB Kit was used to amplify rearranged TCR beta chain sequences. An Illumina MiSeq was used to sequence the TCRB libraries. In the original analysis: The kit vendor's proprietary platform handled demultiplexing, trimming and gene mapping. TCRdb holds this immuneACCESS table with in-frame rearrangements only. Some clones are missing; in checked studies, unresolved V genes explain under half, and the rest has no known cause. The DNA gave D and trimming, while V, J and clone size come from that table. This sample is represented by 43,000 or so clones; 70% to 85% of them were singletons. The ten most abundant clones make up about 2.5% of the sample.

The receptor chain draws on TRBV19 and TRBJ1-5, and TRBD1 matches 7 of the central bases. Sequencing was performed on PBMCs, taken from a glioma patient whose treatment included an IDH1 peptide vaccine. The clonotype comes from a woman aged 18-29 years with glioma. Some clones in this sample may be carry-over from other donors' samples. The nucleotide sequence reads TGTGCCAGTTCTTACAGGGGTGGAGGTCAGCCCCAGCATTTT. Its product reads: CASSYRGGGQPQHF.